This T cell receptor (beta chain) was identified in a study of blood T cell repertoires in COVID-19. The table came from immunoSEQ multiplex PCR; TCRdb's copy has only in-frame clones and leaves some out. Of about 130,000 clones listed, over 75% are singletons. The TCR comes from an elderly woman with acute or convalescent COVID-19. Sequenced: peripheral blood.

For the CDR3, the DNA is TGTGCCAGCAGCCCATCCTGGGGGCGGGGGGGCTTTGATGAGCAGTTCTTC. Amino acids: CASSPSWGRGGFDEQFF. This chain joins TRBV11-2 and TRBJ2-1; 9 bases align to TRBD2. CDR1 is SGHAT and CDR2 is FQNNGV in the germline V gene. The CDR3 extends over 17 amino acids. The V gene end was trimmed by 5 bases and the J gene end by 8 bases; junction bases not matched to a gene: 16.